The 6 T cell receptor beta chains below come from one sample, sequenced in a study of control samples from healthy donors and cancer patients. Measured with immunoSEQ multiplex PCR; TCRdb has only the in-frame clones, and not every one. The sample lists about 160,000 clones; roughly 95% were seen once. Material for sequencing was blood. The origin of the receptors is a woman between 25 and 40 years old in good health.

This clone was observed once. The CDR3 DNA is TGTGCCAGCAGCTTAGATTTCAGGACCTCCAATCAGCCCCAGCATTTT. Translated: CASSLDFRTSNQPQHF. This chain links TRBV11-2 with TRBJ1-5; D uncertain. The CDR3 consists of 16 residues. Germline values: CDR1 SGHAT, CDR2 FQNNGV. V lost 0 bases and J 3 bases, leaving 12 bases between the germline ends. Drawing the rest from reference TRBV11-2 and TRBJ1-5, the complete variable domain is EAGVAQSPRYKIIEKRQSVAFWCNPISGHATLYWYQQILGQGPKLLIQFQNNGVVDDSQLPKDRFSAERLKGVDSTLKIQPAKLEDSAVYLCASSLDFRTSNQPQHFGDGTRLSIL.

The J gene is TRBJ1-3, the V gene TRBV20-1, with D unresolved. The CDR3 has 11 residues. The V gene's germline CDR1 is DFQATT and CDR2 SNEGSKA (reference sequence). Trimming cost V 5 bases and J 4 bases, with 6 bases left between them. The CDR3 sequence: CSAEVGNTIYF. CDR3 DNA sequence: TGCAGTGCTGAAGTGGGAAACACCATATATTTT.

This chain uses TRBV9 with TRBJ2-1; 10 positions agree with TRBD1. Unmatched junction bases numbered 4, after V lost 3 bases and J lost 4 bases. The CDR3 is 15 residues long. Looked up from germline, CDR1 is SGDLS and CDR2 is YYNGEE. CDR3 sequence (DNA): TGTGCCAGCAGCGATGGGACAGGGGATTACAATGAGCAGTTCTTC. Encoded protein: CASSDGTGDYNEQFF.

This clone was picked up a small number of times. The V call is TRBV9, the J call TRBJ2-1; the match to TRBD2 covers 10 bases. With 4 bases clipped from V and 1 base from J, the junction kept 2 bases outside the gene matches. CDR3 length: 15 amino acids. The germline V gene has CDR1 SGDLS and CDR2 YYNGEE. The CDR3 sequence: CASSLAGVSYNEQFF. The CDR3 coding sequence is TGTGCCAGCAGCCTAGCGGGAGTGTCCTACAATGAGCAGTTCTTC.

The chain links TRBV7-9 to TRBJ2-1; TRBD2 might be the D (5 bases). CDR1 is SEHNR, CDR2 FQNEAQ, per germline (reference sequence). V was cut by 4 bases and J by 0 bases, with 10 bases left in between. This CDR3 has 15 amino acids. The CDR3 DNA follows: TGTGCCAGCAGCTCCGGGGTCCTCTCCTACAATGAGCAGTTCTTC. This encodes CASSSGVLSYNEQFF.

This clone is a singleton in its sample. The chain couples TRBV5-6 to TRBJ1-6; 7 nucleotides agree with TRBD1. CDR1 is SGHDT and CDR2 is YYEEEE in the germline V gene. The CDR3 has 13 residues. V lost 1 base, J lost 11 bases, and 3 bases stayed unmatched. CDR3 amino acids: CASSLYTGAPLHF. CDR3 DNA sequence: TGTGCCAGCAGCTTGTATACAGGGGCACCCCTCCACTTT.